The 20 T cell receptor beta chains presented below share a single source sample, sequenced in a study of PD-1 blockade in classical Hodgkin lymphoma. Time point described: newly diagnosed, previously untreated cHL patient sample. Magnetic negative selection purified CD4+ T cells from thawed PBMCs. Assay used: immunoSEQ multiplex PCR; TCRdb lists only in-frame clones, some missing. The repertoire holds 20,000 or so clones, with about 91% as singletons. Sequencing was done on a sample of CD4+ T cells from blood. The source of these receptors is a human donor with classical Hodgkin lymphoma.

The gene calls are TRBV7-9 and TRBJ1-1, with TRBD1 matching 8 bases. V was pared by 1 base and J by 1 base, with 8 bases of the junction left unmatched. The CDR3 loop spans 17 amino acids. Per germline, CDR1 SEHNR and CDR2 FQNEAQ (reference sequence). This CDR3 is CASSLVPWGTGNTEAFF. Written as DNA, the CDR3 is TGTGCCAGCAGCTTAGTACCCTGGGGGACAGGGAACACTGAAGCTTTCTTT. Variable domain in full (rest from reference TRBV7-9 and TRBJ1-1): DTGVSQNPRHKITKRGQNVTFRCDPISEHNRLYWYRQTLGQGPEFLTYFQNEAQLEKSRLLSDRFSAERPKGSFSTLEIQRTEQGDSAMYLCASSLVPWGTGNTEAFFGQGTRLTVV.

The chain couples TRBV27 to TRBJ1-1; the D gene is possibly TRBD1 (5 bases). V was pared by 5 bases and J by 5 bases, with 15 bases between. Germline assignment: CDR1 MNHEY and CDR2 SMNVEV (reference sequence). This CDR3 has 14 residues. CDR3 region: CASSRQLPGTEAFF. Written as DNA, the CDR3 is TGTGCCAGCAGTCGACAGCTCCCGGGGACTGAAGCTTTCTTT.

This clone was detected only once. In DNA, the CDR3 is TGTGCCAGCAGCCCCGGGAATGAGCAGTTCTTC. As protein: CASSPGNEQFF. This sequence joins TRBV7-2 and TRBJ2-1; D gene uncertain. The CDR3 consists of 11 residues. Germline lookup yields CDR1 SGHTA and CDR2 FQGNSA. The V gene lost 5 bases and the J gene lost 7 bases, with 6 bases spanning the gap.

The chain has TRBV20-1 and TRBJ2-7; D gene ambiguous. The germline V gene has CDR1 DFQATT and CDR2 SNEGSKA (reference sequence). This CDR3 is built from 11 residues. Trimming left V 4 bases short and J 10 bases short, with 14 bases between. In DNA form, the CDR3 reads TGCAGTGCTACAGAACGGCAGCACCAGTACTTC. Its translation is CSATERQHQYF.

The CDR3 region is CSVGGNSNQPQHF. Written as DNA, the CDR3 is TGCAGCGTTGGGGGTAATAGCAATCAGCCCCAGCATTTT. The chain carries TRBV29-1 and TRBJ1-5; D unresolved. The CDR3 spans 13 residues. With 4 bases removed from V and 0 bases from J, the gap between germline ends came to 7 bases. The germline gives CDR1 SQVTM, CDR2 ANQGSEA.

This clone is a singleton in its sample. This chain connects TRBV19 to TRBJ2-1; D not resolved. This CDR3 region has 13 residues. Germline V gene lookup returns CDR1 LNHDA and CDR2 SQIVND (reference sequence). V was pared by 3 bases and J by 4 bases, with 7 bases between. The CDR3 sequence: CASSIDLYNEQFF. In DNA form, the CDR3 reads TGTGCCAGTAGTATTGATCTGTACAATGAGCAGTTCTTC.

The chain recombines TRBV4-1 with TRBJ2-2; D is unresolved. The germline V gene encodes CDR1 MGHRA and CDR2 YSYEKL. CDR3 length: 19 residues. V was shortened by 1 base and J by 5 bases, with 23 bases between the two germline ends. CDR3 loop: CASSQVVRDGRTVTGELFF. CDR3 bases: TGCGCCAGCAGCCAAGTGGTTCGAGACGGACGGACGGTTACCGGGGAGCTGTTTTTT.

This chain joins TRBV30 and TRBJ2-7; D may match TRBD1 or TRBD2 (5 bases each). The CDR3 runs to 16 residues. Germline V gene sequence: CDR1 GTSNPN, CDR2 SVGIG (reference sequence). The V end lost 0 bases, the J end lost 0 bases, and 15 bases lay between the germline ends. CDR3 nucleotides: TGTGCCTGGAGTGTGGACGGGGCCTTTCCCTCCTACGAGCAGTACTTC. The encoded protein is CAWSVDGAFPSYEQYF. The complete variable domain, with remaining parts taken from reference TRBV30 and TRBJ2-7, reads SQTIHQWPATLVQPVGSPLSLECTVEGTSNPNLYWYRQAAGRGLQLLFYSVGIGQISSEVPQNLSASRPQDRQFILSSKKLLLSDSGFYLCAWSVDGAFPSYEQYFGPGTRLTVT.

The chain couples TRBV18 to TRBJ2-7; TRBD1 matches 11 bases. Germline CDR1 KGHSH, CDR2 LQKENI. The CDR3 has 15 residues. The trim removed 6 bases at V and 6 bases at J, leaving 10 bases unmatched. The DNA for the CDR3 is TGTGCCAGCTCGTTTGGACAGGGGGCATTTGGCGAGCAGTACTTC. Translation: CASSFGQGAFGEQYF.

The chain couples TRBV2 to TRBJ2-7; D might be TRBD1 (6 bases). This CDR3 is built from 15 residues. With 6 bases removed from V and 0 bases from J, the gap between germline ends came to 15 bases. In germline, CDR1 is SNHLY, CDR2 FYNNEI. CDR3 loop: CASRKTGSISYEQYF. In nucleotides, the CDR3 is TGTGCCAGCAGGAAGACAGGTTCCATCTCCTACGAGCAGTACTTC.

The gene calls are TRBV4-3 and TRBJ2-5, with 9 bases identical to TRBD2. The CDR3 is 16 residues long. The trim removed 0 bases at V and 5 bases at J, leaving 7 bases unmatched. Looked up from germline, CDR1 is LGHNA and CDR2 is YSLEER. This CDR3 is CASSQEWLAGRETQYF. CDR3 nucleotide sequence: TGCGCCAGCAGCCAAGAGTGGCTAGCGGGGCGGGAGACCCAGTACTTC.

The V and J genes are TRBV7-9 and TRBJ1-6, with a tentative D call TRBD1 (6 bases). Germline lookup yields CDR1 SEHNR and CDR2 FQNEAQ (reference sequence). CDR3 length: 14 residues. V lost 6 bases and J lost 6, with 12 bases in between. The CDR3: CASRTTGFNSPLHF. For the CDR3, the DNA is TGTGCCAGCAGAACCACAGGGTTTAATTCACCCCTCCACTTT.

The chain employs TRBV30 and TRBJ2-1; 8 bases align to TRBD1. V lost 3 bases to trimming and J lost 5 bases; unmatched junction nucleotides: 6. There are 14 residues in the CDR3. Germline values: CDR1 GTSNPN, CDR2 SVGIG (reference sequence). The DNA for the CDR3 is TGTGCCTGGAGCGACAGGGGTGTCGACAATGAGCAGTTCTTC. This codes for CAWSDRGVDNEQFF.

The chain employs TRBV11-3 and TRBJ2-7, with D tentatively TRBD1 or TRBD2 (5 bases each). V was pared by 7 bases and J by 2 bases, with 9 bases between. Germline CDR1 and CDR2: SGHNT and YENEEA. The CDR3 covers 12 residues. This chain's CDR3 is CASTRDPYEQYF. CDR3 DNA sequence: TGTGCCAGCACTCGGGACCCCTACGAGCAGTACTTC.

This chain links TRBV4-3 with TRBJ2-4; 9 bases map to TRBD2. V lost 2 bases to trimming and J lost 5 bases; unmatched junction nucleotides: 10. CDR1 and CDR2 (germline): LGHNA, YSLEER. The CDR3 is 17 residues long. As DNA, the CDR3 is TGCGCCAGCAGCCAAAGGCCCAGCGGGGGGCCCGAAAACATTCAGTACTTC. Protein sequence: CASSQRPSGGPENIQYF.

This sequence joins TRBV6-1 and TRBJ2-1; TRBD2 aligns across 9 bases. Trimming removed 4 bases from V and 7 bases from J; junction bases left unmatched: 11. The germline gives CDR1 MNHNS, CDR2 SASEGT. The CDR3 is 16 amino acids. CDR3 DNA sequence: TGTGCCAGCAGTGGCCTTCGGGGACTAGCAGATAATGAGCAGTTCTTC. Amino acid sequence: CASSGLRGLADNEQFF.

This sequence joins TRBV10-3 and TRBJ1-1; D gene uncertain. Trimming removed 8 bases from V and 1 base from J, with 11 bases in between. Germline CDR1 reads ENHRY; CDR2 reads SYGVKD. The CDR3 is 13 amino acids. The chain's CDR3 is CAIQVTWNTEAFF. The CDR3 coding sequence is TGTGCCATCCAGGTTACTTGGAACACTGAAGCTTTCTTT.

V usage is TRBV5-5 and J usage is TRBJ1-4; D is unclear. The CDR3 contains 13 residues. The germline CDR1 and CDR2 sequences are SGHKS and YYEKEE (reference sequence). V shed 2 bases and J shed 11 bases, with 13 bases lying between them. In nucleotides, the CDR3 is TGTGCCAGCAGCTTCGTCGTGTTGGGGAAACTGTTTTTT. Translated, it gives CASSFVVLGKLFF.

This clone was detected only a few times. The chain recombines TRBV28 with TRBJ1-1, with D unresolved. CDR3 length equals 13 residues. The V and J ends lost 9 bases and 4 bases respectively, with 15 bases between them. Germline V gene sequence: CDR1 MDHEN, CDR2 SYDVKM. The CDR3 loop reads CASVIQSSTEAFF. Here the CDR3 DNA reads TGTGCCAGTGTCATCCAAAGTAGCACTGAAGCTTTCTTT.

The chain links TRBV7-8 to TRBJ1-2, with no clear D. Trimming took 2 bases from V and 3 from J, leaving 28 bases between them. CDR1 SGHVS and CDR2 FQNEAQ come from the germline V gene. This CDR3 spans 20 amino acids. CDR3 amino acids: CASSLLRNWGKGGHDYGYTF. As DNA, the CDR3 is TGTGCCAGCAGCTTATTACGGAACTGGGGAAAAGGAGGTCACGACTATGGCTACACCTTC.